This entry describes one T cell receptor (beta chain). This sample stems from a study of blood T cell repertoires in COVID-19. Study-level information: The United States, Italy and Spain provided the acute and convalescent COVID-19 samples. T cells, B-cell-depleted T cells, or PBMCs provided the cDNA or gDNA that served as material.

With 6 bases clipped from V and 6 bases from J, the junction kept 16 bases outside the gene matches. Germline CDR1 and CDR2: SGHNT and YYREEE (reference sequence). The CDR3 is 17 amino acids. Authors' data handling: Amplification with reference gene primers provided the estimates of nucleated cell counts. This table comes from immunoSEQ multiplex PCR, and its TCRdb copy is limited to in-frame clones, with some not included. V, J and clone size derive from that table, while D and trimming were established from the DNA sequence. The sample gives some 230,000 clones, around 84% of which show up once; 5.1% is in the top ten.

Sequencing used peripheral blood. The chain couples TRBV5-4 to TRBJ2-3; TRBD2 matches 10 bases. This receptor was identified in an older woman who had recovered from COVID-19. CDR3 nucleotide sequence: TGTGCCAGCACCCCTCGGGCGGAGCGGGGGGGCCGGGATACGCAGTATTTT. Translation gives CASTPRAERGGRDTQYF.